This TCR beta chain comes out of a study of OX40 agonist ivuxolimab in advanced cancers. In terms of the full investigation: The costimulatory receptor OX40 (CD134) was targeted by ivuxolimab, a fully human IgG2 agonistic monoclonal antibody. Intravenous ivuxolimab was administered to patients every 2 weeks at six dose levels: 0.01, 0.1, 0.3, 1.5, 3 and 10 mg/kg. Among the approximately 50 dose-escalation patients, around 19 had hepatocellular carcinoma, 15 melanoma, 9 renal cell carcinoma and 9 head and neck cancer. A male proportion of 82.7% and a mean age of roughly 58 years, ranging from about 20 to 85, were recorded for the dose-escalation cohort. Prior anti-PD-1, anti-PD-L1 or anti-CTLA-4 therapy was permitted, and checkpoint inhibitors had been received by 30% to 40% of dose-escalation patients. Partial responses occurred in three dose-escalation patients, of whom one had hepatocellular carcinoma and two had cutaneous melanoma. Peripheral TCRbeta sequencing was intended to test whether TCR sequence diversity was altered and clonal T-cell expansion was caused by ivuxolimab. The paper covers the monotherapy dose-escalation part of the phase I ivuxolimab trial, which included N ≈ 50 patients. General findings and caveats noted by the study authors: Low levels of normalized T-cell clonal expansion were also shown by some nonresponding patients. After ivuxolimab, more expanded clones were found on average in CD8+ T cells than in CD4+ T cells. In the 0.1-3.0 mg/kg groups, partial responders had among the lowest normalized peripheral clonal expansion, particularly in CD8+ T cells. At doses of 0.1 to 3.0 mg/kg, clonal expansion of both CD4+ and CD8+ blood T cells was observed from baseline to week 6. The antigen specificity of the peripheral T cells that underwent clonal expansion was not determined.

Patients with a history of autoimmune disease or receiving systemic immunosuppression were excluded from the trial. Peripheral blood for TCR sequencing was collected from all dose cohorts at baseline, on cycle 4 day 1, and on cycle 7 day 1. Samples came from an open-label, multicenter, first-in-human phase I dose-escalation trial of ivuxolimab. Adults with locally advanced or metastatic melanoma, renal cell carcinoma, hepatocellular carcinoma or head and neck squamous cell carcinoma were enrolled in the trial. CD4+ and CD8+ T cells were sorted separately from peripheral blood before TCR sequencing. V drops 5 bases and J drops 1 base, leaving 12 bases in between. Per the germline V gene, SGHVS is the CDR1 and FQNEAQ is the CDR2. The CDR3 spans 15 residues, from the cysteine through the phenylalanine. Left in the record is the CDR3 DNA by itself, 45 bases read in frame from the first base. For sequencing of the TCRbeta CDR3 region, genomic DNA was extracted from the sorted cells. TCRbeta CDR3 regions were sequenced using the immunoSEQ Assay. TCRdb holds this immuneACCESS table with in-frame rearrangements only. Some clones are missing; in checked studies, unresolved V genes explain under half, and the rest has no known cause. The sample table records under 85,000 clones; 87% of these occur just once. In total, the top ten clones hold just under 0.25% of the sample.

Worth noting for this clone: Its antigen has not been determined. No per-base quality is available; no much larger clone lies one base away.

This receptor was obtained from an adult with an advanced solid tumor such as melanoma, head and neck, liver or kidney cancer. This material consisted of CD4+ or CD8+ T cells sorted from blood, taken in a trial of the OX40 agonist ivuxolimab. The rearranged chain carries TRBV7-8 and TRBJ2-1; the D gene is perhaps TRBD2, on 7 matching bases. The bases are TGTGCCAGCAGCAAAGGGGGGGTATCCTACAATGAGCAGTTCTTC. Translated, this gives CASSKGGVSYNEQFF.